This T cell receptor beta chain was sequenced for a study of monozygotic twins with inflammatory bowel disease. One entry per CDR3 protein, without DNA, is what TCRdb gives after re-calling the 5' RACE reads. In total, the table holds 160,000 or so distinct CDR3 sequences. This CDR3 contains 17 residues. Germline CDR1 reads SGHDT; CDR2 reads YYEEEE. This receptor was obtained from a human donor with ulcerative colitis or Crohn's disease, or a healthy co-twin of an affected twin (not recorded which). The chain is built from TRBV5-6 and TRBJ1-4; TCRdb names TRBD1, which stays unverified in the absence of DNA. The specimen was blood. The CDR3 reads CASSLATGTGLFEKLFF.